The clone carrying this T cell receptor beta chain showed up just once. Its antigen is currently unknown. Building of the TCR beta libraries involved iRepertoire HTBI primers and Arm-PCR of CDR3 regions. In TCRdb, the multiplex PCR reads were re-called with MiXCR into one record per CDR3 protein. The repertoire consists of 310,000 or so distinct CDR3 sequences, with about 18% occurring once and the leading ten covering 25% to 30%. Time point noted: persistent/refractory GD, antithyroid drugs over 5 years with positive TRAb. Following extraction of RNA from PBMCs, that RNA was used to make the TCR library. The data belong to a study of regulatory T cells in long-lasting Graves disease. V lost 2 bases and J lost 2; bases outside the gene matches: 10. Germline loops: CDR1 GTSNPN, CDR2 SVGIG (reference sequence). The CDR3 extends over 17 amino acids. Whole-study results and caveats: Persistent disease favored TRBV28, TRBJ1-2 and TRBJ2-5.

The V gene is TRBV30, the J gene TRBJ2-5; TRBD2 matches 11 bases. This sequence was found in a female donor with Graves disease. The sample consisted of peripheral blood mononuclear cells (PBMCs), taken when the disease was refractory, from a patient treated with antithyroid drugs. This CDR3 reads CAWSQAWTSGYQETQYF. CDR3 DNA sequence: TGTGCCTGGAGTCAGGCGTGGACTAGCGGGTATCAAGAGACCCAGTACTTC.